The subject of this entry is one T cell receptor (beta chain). The sample has other DNA sequences that encode this CDR3 too. This sample was included in a study of shared clonotypes between healthy human individuals. TCRdb keeps only in-frame clones here, not all; method: immunoSEQ multiplex PCR. In the table there are under 2,500,000 clones, around 95% of which are singletons. Germline lookup yields CDR1 SQVTM and CDR2 ANQGSEA. Between the trimmed V and J ends, which lost 1 base and 1 base, there was a span of 8 bases. The CDR3 has 15 amino acids. The sequence was obtained from a man aged 18 to 35 in good health. The chain has TRBV29-1 and TRBJ2-6; D possibly corresponds to TRBD1 (5 bases). Sequenced input: naive CD4+ T cells sorted from blood. As to subset: CD45RA+ positively selected. In DNA, the CDR3 is TGCAGCGTTGAAGGTCAGGGTTCTGGGGCCAACGTCCTGACTTTC. Its protein product is CSVEGQGSGANVLTF.